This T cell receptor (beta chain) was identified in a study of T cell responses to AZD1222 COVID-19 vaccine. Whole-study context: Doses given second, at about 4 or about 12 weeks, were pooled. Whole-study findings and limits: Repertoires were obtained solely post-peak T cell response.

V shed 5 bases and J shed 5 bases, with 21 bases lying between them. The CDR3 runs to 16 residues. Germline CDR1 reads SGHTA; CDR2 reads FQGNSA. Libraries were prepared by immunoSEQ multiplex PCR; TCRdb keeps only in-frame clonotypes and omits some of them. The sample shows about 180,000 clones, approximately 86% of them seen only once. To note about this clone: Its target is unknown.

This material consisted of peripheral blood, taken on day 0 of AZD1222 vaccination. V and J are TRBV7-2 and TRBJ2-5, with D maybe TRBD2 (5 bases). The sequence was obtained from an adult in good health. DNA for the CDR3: TGTGCCAGCAGCCCTCTGAGGGTGGGCTTGTCGGAGACCCAGTACTTC. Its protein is CASSPLRVGLSETQYF.